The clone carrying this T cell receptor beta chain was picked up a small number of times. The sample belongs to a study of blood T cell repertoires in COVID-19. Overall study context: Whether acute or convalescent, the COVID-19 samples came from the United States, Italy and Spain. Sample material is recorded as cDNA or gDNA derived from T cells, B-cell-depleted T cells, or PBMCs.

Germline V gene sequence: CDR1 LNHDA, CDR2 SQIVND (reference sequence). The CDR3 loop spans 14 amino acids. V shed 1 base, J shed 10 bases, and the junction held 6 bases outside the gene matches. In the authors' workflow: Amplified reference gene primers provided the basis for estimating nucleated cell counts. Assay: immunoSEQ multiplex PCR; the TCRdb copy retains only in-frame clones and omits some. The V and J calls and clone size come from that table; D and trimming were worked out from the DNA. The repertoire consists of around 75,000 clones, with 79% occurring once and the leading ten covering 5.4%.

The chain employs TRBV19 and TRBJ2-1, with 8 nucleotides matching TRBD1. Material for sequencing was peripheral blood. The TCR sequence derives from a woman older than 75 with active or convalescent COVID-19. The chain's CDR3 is CASSIVSRTGEQFF. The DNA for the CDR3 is TGTGCCAGTAGTATAGTTAGTCGGACAGGGGAGCAGTTCTTC.